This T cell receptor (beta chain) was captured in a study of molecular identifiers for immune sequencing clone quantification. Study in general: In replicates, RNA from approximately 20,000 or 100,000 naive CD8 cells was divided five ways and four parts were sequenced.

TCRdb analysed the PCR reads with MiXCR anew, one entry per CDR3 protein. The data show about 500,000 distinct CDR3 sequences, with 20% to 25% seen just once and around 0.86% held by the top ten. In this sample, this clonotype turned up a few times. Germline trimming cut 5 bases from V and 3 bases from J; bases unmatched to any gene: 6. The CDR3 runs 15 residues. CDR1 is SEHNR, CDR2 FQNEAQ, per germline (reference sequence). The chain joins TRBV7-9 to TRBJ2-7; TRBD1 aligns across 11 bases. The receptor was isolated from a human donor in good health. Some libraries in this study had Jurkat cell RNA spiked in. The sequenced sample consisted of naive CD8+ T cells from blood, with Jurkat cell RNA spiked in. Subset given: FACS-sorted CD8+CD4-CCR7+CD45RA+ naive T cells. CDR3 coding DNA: TGTGCCAGCAGCACGGGGACAGGGGGATTCTACGAGCAGTACTTC. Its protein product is CASSTGTGGFYEQYF.